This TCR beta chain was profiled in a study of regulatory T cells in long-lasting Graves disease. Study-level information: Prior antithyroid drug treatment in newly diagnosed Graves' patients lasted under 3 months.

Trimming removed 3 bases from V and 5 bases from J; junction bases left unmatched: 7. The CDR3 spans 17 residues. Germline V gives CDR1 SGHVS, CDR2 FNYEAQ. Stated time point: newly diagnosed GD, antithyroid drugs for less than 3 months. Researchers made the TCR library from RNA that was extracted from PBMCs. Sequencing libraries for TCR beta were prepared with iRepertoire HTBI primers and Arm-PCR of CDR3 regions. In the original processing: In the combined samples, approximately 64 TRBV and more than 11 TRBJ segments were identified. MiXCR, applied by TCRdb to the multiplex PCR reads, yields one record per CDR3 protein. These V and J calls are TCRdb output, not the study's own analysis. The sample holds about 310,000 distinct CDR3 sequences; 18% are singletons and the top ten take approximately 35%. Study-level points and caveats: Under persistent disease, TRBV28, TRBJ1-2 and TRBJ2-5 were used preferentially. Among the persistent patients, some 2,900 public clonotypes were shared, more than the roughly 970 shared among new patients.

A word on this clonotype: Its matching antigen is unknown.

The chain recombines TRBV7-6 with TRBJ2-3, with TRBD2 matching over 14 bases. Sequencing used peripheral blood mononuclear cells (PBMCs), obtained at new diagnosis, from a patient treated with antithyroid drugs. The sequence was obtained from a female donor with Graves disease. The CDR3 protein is CASSFGLAGGRVDTQYF. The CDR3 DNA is TGTGCCAGCAGCTTTGGACTAGCGGGAGGCCGCGTAGATACGCAGTATTTT.